One T cell receptor (beta chain) is described in this entry. This clone's antigen is unknown. No much larger clone exists at a distance of one base, and base qualities are not known. CDR3 length: 11 amino acids, cysteine to phenylalanine. The retained sequence is limited to the CDR3, 33 bases, with the frame set at the first base. V gives up 5 bases and J gives up 10 bases, and the segment between their germline ends measures 12 bases. In the germline V gene, CDR1 corresponds to SQVTM and CDR2 to ANQGSEA. PBMCs were isolated by Ficoll-Paque density gradient centrifugation. This sample was included in a study of T-cell memory formation after mild COVID-19 (dated by TCRdb to 2020 to 2023). At the level of the whole study: TCR sequence clusters from the two donors were largely donor specific. In a couple of donors, T-cell clones that expanded and contracted after mild COVID-19 were tracked by sequencing TCRalpha and TCRbeta repertoires over time. The cohort comprised two young, previously healthy adult volunteers, one female and one male.

TCRdb records Illumina NovaSeq 6000 as the sequencer. TCRalpha and TCRbeta cDNA libraries were constructed by 5'RACE with constant-segment primers, with sample barcodes and unique molecular identifiers being introduced. RNA was extracted from every sample with Trizol reagent. Libraries were amplified in two PCR steps, with a second sample barcode and Illumina TruSeq adapters added in the second step. Libraries were sequenced on an Illumina NovaSeq with 2 x 150 bp paired-end reads. Per the source publication's procedure: Demultiplexing of reads and collapsing into UMI-guided consensus sequences were performed with migec v1.2.7. Using mixcr v2.1.11, UMI consensuses were aligned to TRA and TRB V and J templates and then assembled into clonotypes. Expanded or contracted clonotypes were those called significant by both edgeR and NoisET, with noise models trained on biological replicates. For edgeR calls, the thresholds were a false discovery rate-adjusted p below 0.01 and a log2 fold-change of 1. PCA with hierarchical clustering of max-normalized trajectories of the 1000 most abundant clonotypes was used as exploratory dynamics analysis. Separately sequenced CD4+ and CD8+ repertoires were used to assign a CD4 or CD8 phenotype to each responding clone. TCRdb reworked the public reads: Q25 trimming with fastp, MiXCR clone assembly, productive beta chains retained. Entries are consolidated by CDR3 protein sequence, retaining the most common genes and DNA. TCRdb assigned the V and J calls; the authors' analysis was not used. The table for this sample lists over 500,000 distinct CDR3 sequences; about 18% of them were counted only once. Of the sample, 8.1% falls within the top ten clones.

Study-wide conclusions, independent of this receptor: Clones that contracted from day 15 to 85 showed balanced CD4/CD8 phenotypes, whereas a second wave of clones that expanded from day 15 to 37 leaned towards CD4+. Only two mild cases were covered in the study, and larger cohorts including severe cases with pre-infection samples were considered necessary. The detection of some responding clones in pre-infection memory suggests that pre-existing cross-reactive memory T cells joined the SARS-CoV-2 response. SARS-CoV-2 specificity was not confirmed for the second-wave clones peaking on day 37. Contracting CD4+ clones appeared mostly in the CM and EM memory subsets, whereas CD8+ clones were enriched in EMRA.

The sequence joins TRBV29-1 to TRBJ2-1; 5 matching bases give a weak D call of TRBD2. Sequencing used PBMCs or a T cell subset sorted from them (not recorded which). The TCR was taken from an adult woman who had mild COVID-19 (a few samples of this study predate the infection). The sample titles of this study are shuffled in the database, so cell type and time point are left out; the donor was told from shared clones. The CDR3 region reads CSVSRSGEQFF. The sequence in DNA is TGCAGCGTTTCGAGAAGCGGAGAGCAGTTCTTC.